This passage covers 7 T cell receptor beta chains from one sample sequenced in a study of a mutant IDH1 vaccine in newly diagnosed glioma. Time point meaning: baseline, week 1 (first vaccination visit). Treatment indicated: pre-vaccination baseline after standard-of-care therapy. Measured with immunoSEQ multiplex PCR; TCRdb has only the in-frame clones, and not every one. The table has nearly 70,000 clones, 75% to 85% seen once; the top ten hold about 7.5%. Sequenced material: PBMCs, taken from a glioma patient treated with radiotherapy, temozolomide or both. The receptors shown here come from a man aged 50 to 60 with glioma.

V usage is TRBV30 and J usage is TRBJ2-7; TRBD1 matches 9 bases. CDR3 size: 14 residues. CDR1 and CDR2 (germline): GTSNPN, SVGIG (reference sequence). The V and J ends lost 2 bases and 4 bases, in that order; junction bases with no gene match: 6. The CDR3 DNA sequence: TGTGCCTGGAGTATTGGACAGGGGTGGTACGAGCAGTACTTC. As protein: CAWSIGQGWYEQYF. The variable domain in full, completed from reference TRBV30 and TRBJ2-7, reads SQTIHQWPATLVQPVGSPLSLECTVEGTSNPNLYWYRQAAGRGLQLLFYSVGIGQISSEVPQNLSASRPQDRQFILSSKKLLLSDSGFYLCAWSIGQGWYEQYFGPGTRLTVT.

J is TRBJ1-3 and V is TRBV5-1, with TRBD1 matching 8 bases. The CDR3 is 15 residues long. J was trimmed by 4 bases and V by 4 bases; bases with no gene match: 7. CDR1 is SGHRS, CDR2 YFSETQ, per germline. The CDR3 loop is CASSQGQGAGNTIYF. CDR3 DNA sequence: TGCGCCAGCAGCCAAGGACAGGGAGCGGGAAACACCATATATTTT.

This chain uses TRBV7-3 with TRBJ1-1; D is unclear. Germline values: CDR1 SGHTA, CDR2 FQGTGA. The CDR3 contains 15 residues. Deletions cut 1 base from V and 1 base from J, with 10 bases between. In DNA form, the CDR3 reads TGTGCCAGCAGCTTAAACGGAGGGAGGAACACTGAAGCTTTCTTT. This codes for CASSLNGGRNTEAFF.

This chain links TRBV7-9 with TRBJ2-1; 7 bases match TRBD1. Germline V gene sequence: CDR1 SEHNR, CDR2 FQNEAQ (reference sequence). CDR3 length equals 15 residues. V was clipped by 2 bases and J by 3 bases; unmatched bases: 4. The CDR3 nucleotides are TGTGCCAGCAGCTTAACAGGGGTCTTCTACAATGAGCAGTTCTTC. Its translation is CASSLTGVFYNEQFF.

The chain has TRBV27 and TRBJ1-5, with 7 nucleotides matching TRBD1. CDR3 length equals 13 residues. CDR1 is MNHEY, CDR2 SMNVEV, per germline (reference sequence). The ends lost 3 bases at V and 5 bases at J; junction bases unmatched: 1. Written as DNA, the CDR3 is TGTGCCAGCAGTTTCACAGGGGATCAGCCCCAGCATTTT. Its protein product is CASSFTGDQPQHF.

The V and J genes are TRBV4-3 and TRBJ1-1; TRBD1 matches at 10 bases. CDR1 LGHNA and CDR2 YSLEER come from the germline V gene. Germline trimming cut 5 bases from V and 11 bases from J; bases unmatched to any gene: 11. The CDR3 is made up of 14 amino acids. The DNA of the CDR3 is TGCGCCAGCAGCTCGTCCGGGACAGGGGACGACGCTTTCTTT. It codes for CASSSSGTGDDAFF.

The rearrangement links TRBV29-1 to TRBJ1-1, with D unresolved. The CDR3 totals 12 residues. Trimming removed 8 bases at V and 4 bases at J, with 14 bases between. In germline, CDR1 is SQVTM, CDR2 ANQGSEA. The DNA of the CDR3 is TGCAGCTCCTCAGGAGCGGGCACTGAAGCTTTCTTT. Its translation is CSSSGAGTEAFF. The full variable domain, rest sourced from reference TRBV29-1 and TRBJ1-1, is SAVISQKPSRDICQRGTSLTIQCQVDSQVTMMFWYRQQPGQSLTLIATANQGSEATYESGFVIDKFPISRPNLTFSTLTVSNMSPEDSSIYLCSSSGAGTEAFFGQGTRLTVV.